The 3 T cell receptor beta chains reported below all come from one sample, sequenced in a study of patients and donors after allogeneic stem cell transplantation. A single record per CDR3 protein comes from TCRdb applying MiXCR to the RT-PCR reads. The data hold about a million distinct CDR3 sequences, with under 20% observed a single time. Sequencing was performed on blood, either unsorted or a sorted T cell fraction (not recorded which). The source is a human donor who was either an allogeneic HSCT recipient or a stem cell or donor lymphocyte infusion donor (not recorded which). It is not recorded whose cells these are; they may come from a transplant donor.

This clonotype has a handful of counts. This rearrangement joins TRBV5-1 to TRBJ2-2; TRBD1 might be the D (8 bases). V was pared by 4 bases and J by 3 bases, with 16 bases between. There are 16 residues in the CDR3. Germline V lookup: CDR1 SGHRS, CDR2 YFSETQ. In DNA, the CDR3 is TGCGCCAGCAGCCTTCGACAGGGGAGGGACACCGGGGAGCTGTTTTTT. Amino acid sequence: CASSLRQGRDTGELFF.

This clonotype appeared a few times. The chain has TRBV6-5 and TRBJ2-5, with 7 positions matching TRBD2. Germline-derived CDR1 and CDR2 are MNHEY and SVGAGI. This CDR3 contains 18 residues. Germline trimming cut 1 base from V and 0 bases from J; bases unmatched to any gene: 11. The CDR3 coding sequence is TGTGCCAGCAGTTACTGGCCCTTGGCTAGCGGAAACCAAGAGACCCAGTACTTC. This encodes CASSYWPLASGNQETQYF.

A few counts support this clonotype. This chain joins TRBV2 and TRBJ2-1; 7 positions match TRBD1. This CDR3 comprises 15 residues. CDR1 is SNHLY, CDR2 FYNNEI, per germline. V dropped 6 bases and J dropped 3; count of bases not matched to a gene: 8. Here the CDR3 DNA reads TGTGCCAGCAGCGCCGACAGGGTTGACTACAATGAGCAGTTCTTC. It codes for CASSADRVDYNEQFF.